Each of the 20 T cell receptor beta chains below was sequenced from the same sample in a study of PD-1 blockade in classical Hodgkin lymphoma. Each and every patient relapsed after autologous stem cell transplantation, and patients got differing brentuximab vedotin exposure. Data came from immunoSEQ multiplex PCR; TCRdb stores just in-frame clones and leaves some out. Among 100,000 or so clones listed, roughly 91% were seen once. The sample was peripheral blood mononuclear cells (PBMCs), taken before the second cycle of nivolumab. These receptors all stem from a human donor with classical Hodgkin lymphoma.

The CDR3 DNA reads TGCAGCGTGGAACAGGGGGCCCATCAGCCCCAGCATTTT. Translated, it gives CSVEQGAHQPQHF. The rearrangement uses TRBV29-1 and TRBJ1-5; 9 bases line up with TRBD1. Trimming took 6 bases from V and 5 from J; bases not matched to a gene: 5. The germline CDR1 and CDR2 sequences are SQVTM and ANQGSEA. CDR3 length: 13 residues.

V usage is TRBV18 and J usage is TRBJ1-2; 10 nucleotides match TRBD1. CDR1 is KGHSH, CDR2 LQKENI, per germline. The CDR3 extends over 16 amino acids. V dropped 4 bases and J dropped 4; count of bases not matched to a gene: 9. CDR3 in DNA: TGTGCCAGCTCACACATATCCGGGACAGGGGCCTATGGCTACACCTTC. This sequence encodes CASSHISGTGAYGYTF.

The chain employs TRBV27 and TRBJ1-2; 11 bases are shared with TRBD1. In germline, CDR1 is MNHEY, CDR2 SMNVEV (reference sequence). Trimming at V came to 6 bases and at J to 6 bases, leaving 6 bases not matched to a gene. The CDR3 covers 14 residues. This CDR3 is CASRTKGQGDGYTF. CDR3 DNA: TGTGCCAGCAGGACTAAGGGACAGGGGGATGGCTACACCTTC.

In its sample, this clone was seen a few times. V is TRBV27 and J is TRBJ1-5; D is perhaps TRBD1 (5 bases). V shed 6 bases and J shed 1 base, with 13 bases lying between them. Germline V gene sequence: CDR1 MNHEY, CDR2 SMNVEV (reference sequence). The CDR3 loop spans 15 amino acids. This CDR3 reads CASSQQGQSNQPQHF. The CDR3 nucleotides read TGTGCCAGCAGCCAGCAGGGTCAGAGCAATCAGCCCCAGCATTTT.

A few counts support this clone. The chain joins TRBV4-2 to TRBJ1-2, with 8 nucleotides matching TRBD1. The CDR3 sequence is 14 residues long. The germline V gene encodes CDR1 LGHNA and CDR2 YNFKEQ. V dropped 4 bases and J dropped 8; count of bases not matched to a gene: 9. CDR3 nucleotides: TGTGCCAGCAGCCCTGCGGACAGGGTTGACGGCTACACCTTC. Its protein product is CASSPADRVDGYTF.

V usage is TRBV7-3 and J usage is TRBJ2-5; 9 nucleotides agree with TRBD1. Germline V CDR1 and CDR2: SGHTA, FQGTGA. V gave up 5 bases and J gave up 5 bases; unmatched junction bases: 15. The CDR3 is 17 residues long. The CDR3 bases are TGTGCCAGCAGCACACACTCCGGACAGGGGATGGGGGAGACCCAGTACTTC. Translation: CASSTHSGQGMGETQYF.

V gene TRBV28 combines with J gene TRBJ2-7; D uncertain. From germline, CDR1 is MDHEN and CDR2 SYDVKM. The V end lost 10 bases, the J end lost 0 bases, and 10 bases lay between the germline ends. The CDR3 spans 12 residues. The CDR3 region is CATAYTSYEQYF. CDR3 in DNA: TGTGCCACCGCATACACCTCCTACGAGCAGTACTTC.

The chain uses TRBV5-6 and TRBJ1-5; the D is unclear. This CDR3 contains 15 residues. V lost 0 bases to trimming and J lost 4 bases, with 11 bases between them. CDR1 SGHDT and CDR2 YYEEEE come from the germline V gene. The CDR3 protein is CASSLASAENQPQHF. The CDR3 DNA follows: TGTGCCAGCAGCTTGGCCTCGGCGGAAAATCAGCCCCAGCATTTT. Filled out from reference TRBV5-6 and TRBJ1-5, the complete variable domain reads DAGVTQSPTHLIKTRGQQVTLRCSPKSGHDTVSWYQQALGQGPQFIFQYYEEEERQRGNFPDRFSGHQFPNYSSELNVNALLLGDSALYLCASSLASAENQPQHFGDGTRLSIL.

The chain couples TRBV5-1 to TRBJ1-6, with 8 bases matching TRBD1. In germline, CDR1 is SGHRS, CDR2 YFSETQ. The CDR3 length is 16 residues. V was clipped by 2 bases and J by 9 bases; unmatched bases: 10. The DNA of the CDR3 is TGCGCCAGCAGCTTTGTACAGGGGGAGGGTGGTTCACCCCTCCACTTT. Translated, it gives CASSFVQGEGGSPLHF.

The chain couples TRBV6-5 to TRBJ2-7; TRBD1 matches at 8 bases. This CDR3 spans 15 amino acids. Germline-derived CDR1 and CDR2 are MNHEY and SVGAGI. The ends lost 5 bases at V and 0 bases at J; junction bases unmatched: 6. CDR3 nucleotides: TGTGCCAGCAGTAGACCCGGACAGGGCTCCTACGAGCAGTACTTC. It specifies CASSRPGQGSYEQYF.

This clone occurred once. The chain recombines TRBV5-1 with TRBJ2-3; 9 bases map to TRBD2. The CDR3 runs to 15 residues. Germline CDR1 is SGHRS and CDR2 is YFSETQ. V shed 5 bases, J shed 1 base, and the junction held 5 bases outside the gene matches. The CDR3: CASSLQRGGTDTQYF. CDR3 nucleotides: TGCGCCAGCAGTTTACAGCGGGGGGGCACAGATACGCAGTATTTT.

A few counts support this clone. V is TRBV19 and J is TRBJ1-5; the match to TRBD1 covers 7 bases. CDR3 size: 13 residues. V lost 3 bases to trimming and J lost 10 bases; unmatched junction nucleotides: 6. Germline V gene sequence: CDR1 LNHDA, CDR2 SQIVND (reference sequence). CDR3 sequence: CASSMTGRGPQHF. CDR3 coding DNA: TGTGCCAGTAGTATGACAGGGAGGGGACCCCAGCATTTT.

This clone was found once. J is TRBJ2-5 and V is TRBV7-2; D is possibly TRBD2 (7 bases). Germline CDR1 and CDR2: SGHTA and FQGNSA. The CDR3 extends over 15 amino acids. V dropped 5 bases and J dropped 4 bases, with 17 bases sitting between them. CDR3 residues: CASSGSGGWGETQYF. The CDR3 DNA is TGTGCCAGCAGCGGTTCGGGGGGCTGGGGAGAGACCCAGTACTTC. Filled out from reference TRBV7-2 and TRBJ2-5, the complete variable domain reads GAGVSQSPSNKVTEKGKDVELRCDPISGHTALYWYRQSLGQGLEFLIYFQGNSAPDKSGLPSDRFSAERTGGSVSTLTIQRTQQEDSAVYLCASSGSGGWGETQYFGPGTRLLVL.

V and J are TRBV6-1 and TRBJ1-3; no clear D gene. The V end lost 6 bases, the J end lost 0 bases, and 12 bases lay between the germline ends. This CDR3 contains 15 residues. Germline CDR1 is MNHNS and CDR2 is SASEGT. The CDR3 loop is CASREHATSGNTIYF. CDR3 sequence (DNA): TGTGCCAGCAGGGAACATGCCACCTCTGGAAACACCATATATTTT.

The chain employs TRBV5-5 and TRBJ2-5; the match to TRBD1 covers 7 bases. This CDR3 is built from 16 residues. After removal of 2 bases from V and 2 bases from J, the junction contained 9 bases not matched to a gene. Germline V gene lookup returns CDR1 SGHKS and CDR2 YYEKEE (reference sequence). CDR3 in DNA: TGTGCCAGCAGCTTCGCTGGGACAGTCGGGCAAGAGACCCAGTACTTC. It yields the protein CASSFAGTVGQETQYF.

V gene TRBV7-2 combines with J gene TRBJ2-5; 13 nucleotides align to TRBD2. Germline V CDR1 and CDR2: SGHTA, FQGNSA. V dropped 7 bases and J dropped 4; count of bases not matched to a gene: 12. The CDR3 length is 17 residues. In DNA, the CDR3 is TGTGCCAGCACCTCTATCCCGGGACTAGCGGGACCAGAGACCCAGTACTTC. Protein: CASTSIPGLAGPETQYF.

The gene calls are TRBV27 and TRBJ2-3; 7 bases are shared with TRBD1. V was clipped by 3 bases and J by 3 bases; unmatched bases: 3. The germline V gene has CDR1 MNHEY and CDR2 SMNVEV (reference sequence). The CDR3 runs 14 residues. As DNA, the CDR3 is TGTGCCAGCAGTTTCCAGGGGGATACAGATACGCAGTATTTT. It is translated as CASSFQGDTDTQYF.

V usage is TRBV27 and J usage is TRBJ1-2; possibly TRBD1 for D (5 bases). V lost 3 bases and J 4 bases, leaving 9 bases between the germline ends. Germline assignment: CDR1 MNHEY and CDR2 SMNVEV (reference sequence). The CDR3 consists of 13 residues. The CDR3 DNA reads as TGTGCCAGCAGTTTGTGGCAGGGCTATGGCTACACCTTC. This codes for CASSLWQGYGYTF.

This clone was counted a few times. This chain uses TRBV9 with TRBJ1-6, with 9 bases identical to TRBD1. In germline, CDR1 is SGDLS, CDR2 YYNGEE. With V trimmed by 3 bases and J by 9 bases, 10 bases remained unmatched. The CDR3 has 16 amino acids. The chain's CDR3 is CASSAASGQGSSPLHF. CDR3 bases: TGTGCCAGCAGCGCGGCCTCGGGACAGGGCAGTTCACCCCTCCACTTT.

V and J are TRBV9 and TRBJ1-4; no firm D call. Germline V gives CDR1 SGDLS, CDR2 YYNGEE. Trimming pared 4 bases from V and 5 bases from J, leaving 9 bases between. There are 13 residues in the CDR3. The CDR3 region is CASSPRGNEKLFF. The CDR3 coding sequence is TGTGCCAGCAGCCCCCGGGGAAATGAAAAACTGTTTTTT.